These 24 T cell receptor beta chains were sequenced from one sample in a study of blood T cell repertoires in COVID-19. Libraries were prepared by immunoSEQ multiplex PCR; TCRdb keeps only in-frame clonotypes and omits some of them. The sample has 450,000 or so clones, 70% to 90% seen once. The sequenced sample was peripheral blood. All receptors come from a woman aged 40 to 50 with COVID-19, enrolled during active disease.

The chain couples TRBV27 to TRBJ2-7; perhaps TRBD1 as D (6 bases). The V and J ends lost 5 bases and 3 bases respectively, with 8 bases between them. The CDR3 has 12 amino acids. Germline V gene lookup returns CDR1 MNHEY and CDR2 SMNVEV (reference sequence). The CDR3 sequence is CASSTQGYEQYF. Written as DNA, the CDR3 is TGTGCCAGCAGTACACAGGGCTACGAGCAGTACTTC.

The chain joins TRBV2 to TRBJ2-7; 8 bases align to TRBD1. Germline trimming cut 3 bases from V and 4 bases from J; bases unmatched to any gene: 8. Germline V lookup: CDR1 SNHLY, CDR2 FYNNEI. CDR3 length: 15 amino acids. This CDR3 reads CASSEWQGARYEQYF. CDR3 coding DNA: TGTGCCAGCAGTGAGTGGCAGGGGGCGCGTTACGAGCAGTACTTC.

This clone was seen once. V usage is TRBV6-5 and J usage is TRBJ2-3, with TRBD1 as a possible D gene (6 bases). Trimming removed 0 bases from V and 2 bases from J, with 9 bases in between. Germline values: CDR1 MNHEY, CDR2 SVGAGI. This CDR3 region has 15 residues. CDR3 DNA: TGTGCCAGCAGTTACTCTGGACAGTACACAGATACGCAGTATTTT. Protein product: CASSYSGQYTDTQYF.

This CDR3 reads CASSTDRGWDTQYF. The CDR3 nucleotides read TGTGCCAGCAGTACTGACAGGGGATGGGATACGCAGTATTTT. This chain uses TRBV2 with TRBJ2-3; 8 bases agree with TRBD1. The CDR3 extends over 14 amino acids. Germline loops: CDR1 SNHLY, CDR2 FYNNEI. Unmatched junction bases numbered 7, after V lost 5 bases and J lost 6 bases.

This clone came up once. J is TRBJ2-7 and V is TRBV5-1; 8 bases align to TRBD2. The ends lost 0 bases at V and 3 bases at J; junction bases unmatched: 8. Germline assignment: CDR1 SGHRS and CDR2 YFSETQ. This CDR3 region has 16 residues. DNA of the CDR3: TGCGCCAGCAGCTTGGTCAGGAGCGGGAGCGGCTACGAGCAGTACTTC. This sequence encodes CASSLVRSGSGYEQYF. Filled out from reference TRBV5-1 and TRBJ2-7, the complete variable domain reads KAGVTQTPRYLIKTRGQQVTLSCSPISGHRSVSWYQQTPGQGLQFLFEYFSETQRNKGNFPGRFSGRQFSNSRSEMNVSTLELGDSALYLCASSLVRSGSGYEQYFGPGTRLTVT.

This chain connects TRBV30 to TRBJ2-3, with 8 bases matching TRBD1. V lost 0 bases to trimming and J lost 5 bases; unmatched junction nucleotides: 1. CDR1 is GTSNPN, CDR2 SVGIG, per germline (reference sequence). The CDR3 length is 13 residues. The CDR3 sequence is CAWSVQGVDTQYF. The CDR3 DNA follows: TGTGCCTGGAGTGTACAGGGGGTAGATACGCAGTATTTT.

The chain combines TRBV6-4 with TRBJ2-3, with TRBD1 matching over 9 bases. The CDR3 covers 15 residues. CDR1 is MRHNA and CDR2 is SNTAGT in the germline V gene. After removal of 5 bases from V and 3 bases from J, the junction contained 6 bases not matched to a gene. The CDR3 protein is CASSQHDRGTDTQYF. The CDR3 DNA reads TGTGCCAGCAGTCAGCATGACAGGGGGACAGATACGCAGTATTTT.

The CDR3 DNA is TGTGCCAGCAGCCTGGGGGGGGCAGGGAACACTGAAGCTTTCTTT. As protein: CASSLGGAGNTEAFF. The chain employs TRBV9 and TRBJ1-1; a possible D gene is TRBD1 (6 bases). Trimming took 4 bases from V and 1 from J, leaving 14 bases between them. The germline gives CDR1 SGDLS, CDR2 YYNGEE. This CDR3 is 15 amino acids long.

The J gene is TRBJ2-2, the V gene TRBV4-3; 10 nucleotides match TRBD2. V lost 4 bases, J lost 5 bases, and 10 bases stayed unmatched. The CDR3 extends over 17 amino acids. From germline, CDR1 is LGHNA and CDR2 YSLEER. DNA of the CDR3: TGCGCCAGCAGCCTCACAGCGGGAGGGCGGGGGACCGGGGAGCTGTTTTTT. Amino acid sequence: CASSLTAGGRGTGELFF.

The chain has TRBV10-3 and TRBJ2-6, with 8 nucleotides matching TRBD1. The CDR3 spans 18 residues. V shed 4 bases, J shed 0 bases, and the junction held 8 bases outside the gene matches. From germline, CDR1 is ENHRY and CDR2 SYGVKD. The CDR3 sequence: CAISAPGTGSSGANVLTF. As DNA, the CDR3 is TGTGCCATCAGTGCCCCCGGGACAGGCTCCTCTGGGGCCAACGTCCTGACTTTC.

The chain uses TRBV28 and TRBJ1-1, with D possibly TRBD1 on 6 matching bases. The V gene lost 1 base and the J gene lost 5 bases, with 14 bases spanning the gap. Germline CDR1 MDHEN, CDR2 SYDVKM. The CDR3 is 15 amino acids. The CDR3 loop reads CASSLSGTGTTEAFF. CDR3 DNA: TGTGCCAGCAGTTTATCTGGCACAGGGACAACTGAAGCTTTCTTT.

V is TRBV19 and J is TRBJ2-2; D perhaps matches TRBD2 (7 bases). The CDR3 loop spans 17 amino acids. V dropped 1 base and J dropped 2 bases, with 14 bases sitting between them. Germline V gene data show CDR1 as LNHDA and CDR2 as SQIVND (reference sequence). The CDR3 nucleotides are TGTGCCAGTAGTATAGGAGGGAGGGGGATTAACACCGGGGAGCTGTTTTTT. This sequence encodes CASSIGGRGINTGELFF.

The J gene is TRBJ1-5, the V gene TRBV3-1 (or the pseudogene TRBV3-2); unclear D gene. Germline loops: CDR1 LGHDT, CDR2 YNNKEL (reference sequence). This CDR3 has 17 residues. Trimming removed 1 base from V and 4 bases from J, with 17 bases in between. CDR3 bases: TGTGCCAGCAGCCAAGGCTCGTGGGGTGGGGAGAATCAGCCCCAGCATTTT. It yields the protein CASSQGSWGGENQPQHF.

The rearrangement links TRBV19 to TRBJ2-7, with TRBD2 matching over 7 bases. V lost 1 base and J lost 6; bases outside the gene matches: 6. There are 14 residues in the CDR3. The germline gives CDR1 LNHDA, CDR2 SQIVND (reference sequence). CDR3 region: CASSIGGRAREQYF. The CDR3 region has the DNA TGTGCCAGTAGTATAGGGGGGAGGGCCCGCGAGCAGTACTTC. Variable domain in full (rest from reference TRBV19 and TRBJ2-7): DGGITQSPKYLFRKEGQNVTLSCEQNLNHDAMYWYRQDPGQGLRLIYYSQIVNDFQKGDIAEGYSVSREKKESFPLTVTSAQKNPTAFYLCASSIGGRAREQYFGPGTRLTVT.

The sample holds one count of this clone. CDR3 DNA: TGTGCCATCAGTGAGCGGTCCCAAGAGACCCAGTACTTC. Amino acid sequence: CAISERSQETQYF. The chain is built from TRBV10-3 and TRBJ2-5; D gene uncertain. This CDR3 has 13 residues. Between the trimmed V and J ends, which lost 2 bases and 1 base, there was a span of 5 bases. The germline CDR1 and CDR2 sequences are ENHRY and SYGVKD.

This chain links TRBV28 with TRBJ1-4; TRBD1 is a possible D gene (6 bases). The germline V gene has CDR1 MDHEN and CDR2 SYDVKM. This CDR3 is built from 15 residues. The V end lost 5 bases, the J end lost 7 bases, and 17 bases lay between the germline ends. The CDR3 here is CASSLNRDFIEKLFF. The CDR3 region has the DNA TGTGCCAGCAGTCTAAACAGGGATTTTATTGAAAAACTGTTTTTT.

V and J are TRBV7-9 and TRBJ1-2; no reliable D call. Germline values: CDR1 SEHNR, CDR2 FQNEAQ (reference sequence). The CDR3 length is 12 residues. V was pared by 5 bases and J by 8 bases, with 12 bases between. The DNA for the CDR3 is TGTGCCAGCAGCCGGGCTGGGAGGGGCTACACCTTC. Translated: CASSRAGRGYTF.

The chain joins TRBV28 to TRBJ1-1, with a possible D match to TRBD1 (6 bases). This CDR3 is built from 15 residues. CDR1 and CDR2 from the germline V gene are MDHEN and SYDVKM. With 8 bases removed from V and 4 bases from J, the gap between germline ends came to 20 bases. The CDR3 spells CASAIQKSQGTEAFF. The CDR3 coding sequence is TGTGCCAGCGCGATCCAGAAATCACAGGGCACTGAAGCTTTCTTT.

The chain couples TRBV29-1 to TRBJ1-1; no firm D call. The V end was cut by 4 bases, the J end by 1 base, with 13 bases between. The V gene's germline CDR1 is SQVTM and CDR2 ANQGSEA. This CDR3 contains 14 residues. The CDR3 bases are TGCAGCGTTGTACTAAGACTGACGAACACTGAAGCTTTCTTT. Translation gives CSVVLRLTNTEAFF.

The chain employs TRBV6-1 and TRBJ1-1; 7 bases agree with TRBD1. V gave up 6 bases and J gave up 4 bases; unmatched junction bases: 8. The V gene's germline CDR1 is MNHNS and CDR2 SASEGT. The CDR3 has 14 amino acids. CDR3 amino acids: CASSTDRASTEAFF. CDR3 DNA sequence: TGTGCCAGCAGCACTGACAGGGCCAGCACTGAAGCTTTCTTT.

The V gene is TRBV30, the J gene TRBJ2-7, with 8 bases identical to TRBD1. Looked up from germline, CDR1 is GTSNPN and CDR2 is SVGIG (reference sequence). Trimming removed 5 bases from V and 4 bases from J; junction bases left unmatched: 10. The CDR3 has 14 amino acids. The CDR3 DNA sequence: TGTGCCTGGGGGACCGGACAGGGAGGTTACGAGCAGTACTTC. Translation gives CAWGTGQGGYEQYF.

The chain combines TRBV7-2 with TRBJ2-7, with 8 bases that match TRBD2. Germline-derived CDR1 and CDR2 are SGHTA and FQGNSA. CDR3 length equals 16 residues. Trimming at V came to 3 bases and at J to 3 bases, leaving 10 bases not matched to a gene. The DNA for the CDR3 is TGTGCCAGCAGCTTCAGACGGGGGGGGATTAGCTACGAGCAGTACTTC. Amino acid sequence: CASSFRRGGISYEQYF. Combining the CDR3 with reference TRBV7-2 and TRBJ2-7 gives the whole variable domain GAGVSQSPSNKVTEKGKDVELRCDPISGHTALYWYRQSLGQGLEFLIYFQGNSAPDKSGLPSDRFSAERTGGSVSTLTIQRTQQEDSAVYLCASSFRRGGISYEQYFGPGTRLTVT.

CDR3 DNA sequence: TGTGCCAGCAGCCCCGGGTGGGGCGATCAGCCCCAGCATTTT. It translates to CASSPGWGDQPQHF. J is TRBJ1-5 and V is TRBV6-6, with a possible D match to TRBD1 (5 bases). The CDR3 has 14 amino acids. V lost 6 bases, J lost 5 bases, and 14 bases lay in between. Per germline, CDR1 MNHNY and CDR2 SVGAGI (reference sequence).

CDR3 DNA: TGTGCCAGCAGTTTTTTGTCGCCGGGGAGGAGCAATCAGCCCCAGCATTTT. It codes for CASSFLSPGRSNQPQHF. V and J are TRBV28 and TRBJ1-5; D gene uncertain. Trimming took 3 bases from V and 1 from J, leaving 16 bases between them. Germline V gene data show CDR1 as MDHEN and CDR2 as SYDVKM. The CDR3 spans 17 residues.